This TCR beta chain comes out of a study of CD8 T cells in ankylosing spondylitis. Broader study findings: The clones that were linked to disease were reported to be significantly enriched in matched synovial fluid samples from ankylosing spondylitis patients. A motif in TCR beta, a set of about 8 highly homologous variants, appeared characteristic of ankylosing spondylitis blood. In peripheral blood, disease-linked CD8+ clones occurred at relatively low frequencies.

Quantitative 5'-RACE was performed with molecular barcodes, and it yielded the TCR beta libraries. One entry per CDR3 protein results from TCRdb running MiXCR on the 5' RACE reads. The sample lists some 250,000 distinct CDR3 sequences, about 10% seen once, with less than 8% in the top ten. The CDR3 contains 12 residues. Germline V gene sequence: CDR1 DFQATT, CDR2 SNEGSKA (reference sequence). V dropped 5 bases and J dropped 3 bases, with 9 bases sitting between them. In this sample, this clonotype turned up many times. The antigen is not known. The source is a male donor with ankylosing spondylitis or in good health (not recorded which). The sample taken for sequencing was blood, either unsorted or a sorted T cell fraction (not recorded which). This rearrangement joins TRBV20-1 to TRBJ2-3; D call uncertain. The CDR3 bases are TGCAGTGCTGGGTCGGAGACAGATACGCAGTATTTT. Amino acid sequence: CSAGSETDTQYF.